This entry is about one T cell receptor beta chain. The antigen remains unidentified. The data derive from a study of monozygotic twins with inflammatory bowel disease. Overall study findings and caveats: Researchers reported no repertoire similarity difference between concordant and discordant twins, possibly from limited power.

This CDR3 spans 13 amino acids. Per germline, CDR1 KGHSH and CDR2 LQKENI. TCRdb reprocessed the 5' RACE reads and stores each CDR3 protein as one record, lacking DNA. The table for this sample gives 120,000 to 150,000 distinct CDR3 sequences. The V call is TRBV18, the J call TRBJ2-7; TCRdb lists TRBD1, though no DNA is available to test this call. This clonotype was obtained from a human donor with ulcerative colitis or Crohn's disease, or a healthy co-twin of an affected twin (not recorded which). Sequencing was carried out using blood. The CDR3 region is CASMFDRGYEQYF.